This T cell receptor (beta chain) was captured by sequencing in a study of blood T cell repertoires in COVID-19. The data were produced by immunoSEQ multiplex PCR, yet TCRdb's version contains in-frame clones alone and is incomplete. The sample has some 160,000 clones, approximately 86% seen once. The CDR3 has 11 amino acids. Germline loops: CDR1 MNHEY, CDR2 SVGAGI. Trimming took 3 bases from V and 10 from J, leaving 8 bases between them. Sequencing was performed on peripheral blood. The V call is TRBV6-5, the J call TRBJ2-3; D remains unclear. This TCR was recovered from an elderly woman with COVID-19, enrolled during active disease. This chain's CDR3 is CASSYQAAQYF. Written as DNA, the CDR3 is TGTGCCAGCAGTTATCAGGCTGCGCAGTATTTT.